The present T cell receptor beta chain was sequenced within a study of early T cells in non-severe SARS-CoV-2 infection. Broader study findings: Private and CD4 specificities were missed by VDJdb matching, which favored anti-spike CD8 responses.

In regard to this clonotype: Antigen unknown.

With 4 bases clipped from V and 6 bases from J, the junction kept 9 bases outside the gene matches. The germline V gene has CDR1 SEHNR and CDR2 FQNEAQ (reference sequence). CDR3 size: 15 residues. Each single cDNA molecule received a unique molecular identifier. TCRdb ran MiXCR on the 5' RACE reads and lists one entry per CDR3 protein. Of tens of thousands of distinct CDR3 sequences listed, roughly a sixth are singletons. V usage is TRBV7-9 and J usage is TRBJ2-1, with 7 nucleotides matching TRBD1. This receptor was identified in an adult who was a healthcare worker with PCR-confirmed SARS-CoV-2 infection or an uninfected control (not recorded which). Sample: whole blood. This chain's CDR3 is CASSSPPGTANEQFF. The CDR3 DNA reads as TGTGCCAGCAGCTCCCCGCCGGGGACAGCCAATGAGCAGTTCTTC.